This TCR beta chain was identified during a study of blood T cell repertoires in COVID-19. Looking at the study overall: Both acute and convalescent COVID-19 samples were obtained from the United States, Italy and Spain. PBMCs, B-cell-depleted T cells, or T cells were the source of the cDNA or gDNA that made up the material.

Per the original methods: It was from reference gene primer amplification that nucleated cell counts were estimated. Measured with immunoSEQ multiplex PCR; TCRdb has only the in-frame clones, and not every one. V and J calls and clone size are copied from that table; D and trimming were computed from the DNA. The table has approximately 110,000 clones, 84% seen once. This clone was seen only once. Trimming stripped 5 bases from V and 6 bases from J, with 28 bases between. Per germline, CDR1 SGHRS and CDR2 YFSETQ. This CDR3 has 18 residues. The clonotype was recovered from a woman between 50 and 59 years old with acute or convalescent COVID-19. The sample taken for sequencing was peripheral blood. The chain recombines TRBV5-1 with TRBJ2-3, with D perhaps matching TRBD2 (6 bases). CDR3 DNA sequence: TGCGCCAGCAGTTCCTACCCTCCCGGGACTCAGTTCCTTGATACGCAGTATTTT. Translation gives CASSSYPPGTQFLDTQYF.